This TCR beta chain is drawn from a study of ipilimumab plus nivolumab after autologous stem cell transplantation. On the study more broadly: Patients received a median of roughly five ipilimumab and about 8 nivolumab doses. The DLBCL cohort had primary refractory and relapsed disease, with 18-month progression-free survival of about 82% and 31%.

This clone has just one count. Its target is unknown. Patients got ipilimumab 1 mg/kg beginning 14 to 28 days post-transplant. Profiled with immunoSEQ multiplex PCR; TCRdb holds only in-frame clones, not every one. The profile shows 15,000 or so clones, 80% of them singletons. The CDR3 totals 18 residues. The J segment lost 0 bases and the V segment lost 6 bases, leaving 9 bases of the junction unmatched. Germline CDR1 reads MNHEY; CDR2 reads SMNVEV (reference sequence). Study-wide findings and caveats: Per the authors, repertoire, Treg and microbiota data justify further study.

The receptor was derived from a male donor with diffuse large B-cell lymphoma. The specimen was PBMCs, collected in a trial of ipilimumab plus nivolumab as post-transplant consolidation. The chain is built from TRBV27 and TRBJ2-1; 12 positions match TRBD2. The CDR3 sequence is CASSAGLAGLSSYNEQFF. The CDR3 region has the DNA TGTGCCAGCAGCGCAGGACTAGCGGGGTTAAGCTCCTACAATGAGCAGTTCTTC.